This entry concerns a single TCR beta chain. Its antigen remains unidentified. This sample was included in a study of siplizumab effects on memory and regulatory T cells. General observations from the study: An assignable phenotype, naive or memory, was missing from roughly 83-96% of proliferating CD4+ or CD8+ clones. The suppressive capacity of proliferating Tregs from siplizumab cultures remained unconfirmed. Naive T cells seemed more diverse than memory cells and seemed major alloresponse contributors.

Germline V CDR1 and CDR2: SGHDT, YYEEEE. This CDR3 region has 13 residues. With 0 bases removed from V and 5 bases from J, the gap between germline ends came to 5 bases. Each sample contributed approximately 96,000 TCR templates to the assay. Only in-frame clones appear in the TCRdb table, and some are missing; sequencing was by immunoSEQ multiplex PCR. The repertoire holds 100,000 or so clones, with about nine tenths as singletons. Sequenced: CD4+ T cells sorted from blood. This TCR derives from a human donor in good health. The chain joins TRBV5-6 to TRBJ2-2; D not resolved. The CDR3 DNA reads TGTGCCAGCAGCTTGGTCACAACCGGGGAGCTGTTTTTT. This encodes CASSLVTTGELFF.